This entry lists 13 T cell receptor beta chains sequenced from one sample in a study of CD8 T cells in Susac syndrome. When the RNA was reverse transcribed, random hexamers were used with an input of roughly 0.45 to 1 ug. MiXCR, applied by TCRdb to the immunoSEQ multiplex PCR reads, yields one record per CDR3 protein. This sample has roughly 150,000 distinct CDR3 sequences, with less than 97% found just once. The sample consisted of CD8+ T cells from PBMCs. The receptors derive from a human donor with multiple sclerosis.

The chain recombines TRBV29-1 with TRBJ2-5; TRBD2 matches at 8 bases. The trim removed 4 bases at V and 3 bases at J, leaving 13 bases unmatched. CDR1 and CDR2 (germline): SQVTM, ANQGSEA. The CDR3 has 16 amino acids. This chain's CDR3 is CSVVVVGGGPEETQYF. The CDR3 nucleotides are TGCAGCGTTGTTGTTGTGGGCGGGGGGCCAGAAGAGACCCAGTACTTC.

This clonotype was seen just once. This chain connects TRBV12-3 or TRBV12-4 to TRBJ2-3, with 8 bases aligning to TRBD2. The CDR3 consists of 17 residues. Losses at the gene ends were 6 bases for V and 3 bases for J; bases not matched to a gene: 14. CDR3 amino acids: CASSLKATSESTDTQYF. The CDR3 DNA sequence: TGTGCCAGCAGCCTAAAGGCGACTAGCGAGTCGACAGATACGCAGTATTTT.

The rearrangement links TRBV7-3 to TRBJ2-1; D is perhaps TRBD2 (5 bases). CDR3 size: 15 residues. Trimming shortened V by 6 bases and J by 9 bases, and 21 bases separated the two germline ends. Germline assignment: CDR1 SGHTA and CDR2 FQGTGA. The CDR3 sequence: CASSFLWARTSEQFF. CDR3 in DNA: TGTGCCAGCAGTTTTCTCTGGGCTAGGACTTCTGAGCAGTTCTTC.

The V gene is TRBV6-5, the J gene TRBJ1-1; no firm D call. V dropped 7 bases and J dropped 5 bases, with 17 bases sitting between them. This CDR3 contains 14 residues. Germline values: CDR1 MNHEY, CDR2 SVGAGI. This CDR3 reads CASTQRNSGTEAFF. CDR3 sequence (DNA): TGTGCCAGCACCCAGAGGAACTCGGGGACTGAAGCTTTCTTT.

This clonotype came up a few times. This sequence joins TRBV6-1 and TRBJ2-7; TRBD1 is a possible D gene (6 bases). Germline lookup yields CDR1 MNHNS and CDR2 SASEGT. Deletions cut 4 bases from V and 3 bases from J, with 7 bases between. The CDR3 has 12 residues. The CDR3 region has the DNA TGTGCCAGCAGTGCCAGGGGCTACGAGCAGTACTTC. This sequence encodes CASSARGYEQYF.

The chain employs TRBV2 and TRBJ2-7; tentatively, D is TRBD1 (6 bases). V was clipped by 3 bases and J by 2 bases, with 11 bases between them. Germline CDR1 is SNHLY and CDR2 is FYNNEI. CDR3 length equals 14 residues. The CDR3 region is CASSDRDITYEQYF. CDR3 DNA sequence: TGTGCCAGCAGTGACAGGGACATAACCTACGAGCAGTACTTC.

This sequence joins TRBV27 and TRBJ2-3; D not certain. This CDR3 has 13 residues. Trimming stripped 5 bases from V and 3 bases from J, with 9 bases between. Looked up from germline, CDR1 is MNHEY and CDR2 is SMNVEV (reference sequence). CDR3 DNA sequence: TGTGCCAGCAGTCGGGCCTGGACAGATACGCAGTATTTT. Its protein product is CASSRAWTDTQYF.

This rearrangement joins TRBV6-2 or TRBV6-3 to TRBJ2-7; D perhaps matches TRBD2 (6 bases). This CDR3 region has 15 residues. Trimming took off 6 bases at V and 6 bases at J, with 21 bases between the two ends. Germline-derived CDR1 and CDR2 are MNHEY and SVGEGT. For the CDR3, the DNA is TGTGCCAGCAGGCGGACCACTATTAGCGGTACCGAGCAGTACTTC. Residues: CASRRTTISGTEQYF.

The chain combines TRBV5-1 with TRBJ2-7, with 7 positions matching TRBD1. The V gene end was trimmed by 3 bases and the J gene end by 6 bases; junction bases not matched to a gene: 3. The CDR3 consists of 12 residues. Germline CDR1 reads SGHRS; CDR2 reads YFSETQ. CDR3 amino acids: CASSSTGSEQYV. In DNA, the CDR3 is TGCGCCAGCAGCTCGACAGGGTCCGAGCAGTACGTC.

CDR3 in amino acids: CSVVSISYNEQFF. For the CDR3, the DNA is TGCAGCGTTGTGTCAATCTCCTACAATGAGCAGTTCTTC. The V call is TRBV29-1, the J call TRBJ2-1; unclear D gene. The CDR3 is 13 amino acids. Germline V gene lookup returns CDR1 SQVTM and CDR2 ANQGSEA. Trimming stripped 4 bases from V and 0 bases from J, with 7 bases between.

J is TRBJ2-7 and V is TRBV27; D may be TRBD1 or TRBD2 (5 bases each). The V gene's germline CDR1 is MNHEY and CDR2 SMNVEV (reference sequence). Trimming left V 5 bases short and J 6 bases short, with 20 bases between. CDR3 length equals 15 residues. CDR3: CASSLTGLLRGEQYV. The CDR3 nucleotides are TGTGCCAGCAGTCTCACGGGGCTTCTTAGAGGCGAGCAGTACGTC.

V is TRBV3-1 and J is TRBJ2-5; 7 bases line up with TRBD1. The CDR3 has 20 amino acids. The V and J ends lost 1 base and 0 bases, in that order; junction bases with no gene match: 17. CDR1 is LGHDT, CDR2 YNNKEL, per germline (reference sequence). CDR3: CASSQAESLGDRAYQETQYF. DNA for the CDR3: TGTGCCAGCAGCCAAGCTGAAAGTTTAGGGGACAGAGCATACCAAGAGACCCAGTACTTC.

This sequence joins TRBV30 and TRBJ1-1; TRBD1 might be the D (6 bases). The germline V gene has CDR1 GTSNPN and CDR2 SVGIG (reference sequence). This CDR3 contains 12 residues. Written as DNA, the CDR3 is TGTGGAAGTGCAGGGGTGAACACTGAAGCTTTCTTT. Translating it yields CGSAGVNTEAFF.